The 4 T cell receptor beta chains listed next were all sequenced from one sample in a study of spatial heterogeneity in lung cancer. Their specific antigens are unknown. Findings and limits, study-wide: Expanded intratumoral alpha and beta TCR counts tracked tumor mutation counts.

Time point defined: sample taken at primary tumor resection. MiXCR, applied by TCRdb to the 5' RACE reads, yields one record per CDR3 protein. In the table there are approximately 5,600 distinct CDR3 sequences, 8.9% of which are singletons. The sequencing used lung tumor tissue, collected at surgery. Receptors originate from a female donor with early-stage non-small cell lung cancer.

This clonotype was seen only once. With a much larger clone just one base away, this may be a read error. The chain uses TRBV7-3 and TRBJ2-5; TRBD2 aligns across 8 bases. Germline V CDR1 and CDR2: SGHTA, FQGTGA. The CDR3 loop spans 14 amino acids. CDR3 nucleotide sequence: TGTGTCAGCAGCTTAGAGGGCCTAGCGGGCCCCCTGTACTTC. It translates to CVSSLEGLAGPLYF.

The chain links TRBV5-1 to TRBJ2-3; 10 bases are shared with TRBD1. V lost 3 bases, J lost 5 bases, and 3 bases stayed unmatched. Germline values: CDR1 SGHRS, CDR2 YFSETQ. This CDR3 has 14 residues. The CDR3 reads CASSSGTGVDTQYF. For the CDR3, the DNA is TGCGCCAGCAGCTCCGGGACAGGGGTAGATACGCAGTATTTT. Drawing the rest from reference TRBV5-1 and TRBJ2-3, the complete variable domain is KAGVTQTPRYLIKTRGQQVTLSCSPISGHRSVSWYQQTPGQGLQFLFEYFSETQRNKGNFPGRFSGRQFSNSRSEMNVSTLELGDSALYLCASSSGTGVDTQYFGPGTRLTVL.

This clonotype ranks as medium-sized (0.01 to 0.1%). The genes are TRBV9 and TRBJ2-2; no definite D call. Per the germline V gene, CDR1 is SGDLS and CDR2 is YYNGEE. Trimming took off 0 bases at V and 4 bases at J, with 7 bases between the two ends. This CDR3 contains 14 residues. The CDR3 here is CASSVVSGTGELFF. Here the CDR3 DNA reads TGTGCCAGCAGCGTAGTTTCTGGCACCGGGGAGCTGTTTTTT.

Ten or more counts support this clonotype. The J gene is TRBJ1-1, the V gene TRBV18; perhaps TRBD1 as D (5 bases). V was pared by 0 bases and J by 3 bases, with 17 bases between. Germline CDR1 reads KGHSH; CDR2 reads LQKENI. CDR3 length: 17 residues. CDR3 protein: CASSPPLAGGGDTEAFF. The CDR3 DNA sequence: TGTGCCAGCTCACCACCGTTGGCCGGCGGGGGTGACACTGAAGCTTTCTTT.